The 11 T cell receptor beta chains listed next were all sequenced from one sample in a study of T cells in Graves' hyperthyroidism and ophthalmopathy. It was RNA transcripts that yielded the amplified TCR beta CDR3 regions. The HTBI primer set served for first-round RT-PCR of the TCR CDR3. TCRdb itself ran the multiplex PCR reads through MiXCR, one entry per CDR3 protein. The sample holds approximately 640,000 distinct CDR3 sequences, 15% to 20% seen once. Sequenced material: blood. The receptors here all came from a man aged 45-60 years with Graves' hyperthyroidism.

This clonotype was counted at least ten times. CDR3 in DNA: TGTGCCAGCAACCCGAACAGGGGTAATGAGCAGTTCTTC. This sequence encodes CASNPNRGNEQFF. V gene TRBV12-3 or TRBV12-4 combines with J gene TRBJ2-1, with 7 positions matching TRBD1. Losses at the gene ends were 7 bases for V and 7 bases for J; bases not matched to a gene: 7. The CDR3 length is 13 residues.

Worth noting for this clonotype: A much larger clone differs by one base, so this may be a read error. The gene calls are TRBV28 and TRBJ2-7; 8 nucleotides match TRBD1. This CDR3 is built from 14 residues. The germline V gene has CDR1 MDHEN and CDR2 SYDVKM. Trimming at V came to 5 bases and at J to 5 bases, leaving 8 bases not matched to a gene. CDR3 loop: CASSPSGQGDEQYF. CDR3 nucleotides: TGTGCCAGCAGTCCAAGCGGACAGGGAGACGAGCAGTACTTC. Filled out from reference TRBV28 and TRBJ2-7, the complete variable domain reads DVKVTQSSRYLVKRTGEKVFLECVQDMDHENMFWYRQDPGLGLRLIYFSYDVKMKEKGDIPEGYSVSREKKERFSLILESASTNQTSMYLCASSPSGQGDEQYFGPGTRLTVT.

In this sample, this clonotype turned up many times. V gene TRBV28 combines with J gene TRBJ2-7; no reliable D call. The CDR3 is 13 residues long. The V end lost 3 bases, the J end lost 3 bases, and 9 bases lay between the germline ends. Per germline, CDR1 MDHEN and CDR2 SYDVKM. The CDR3 protein is CASSFVTYYEQYF. For the CDR3, the DNA is TGTGCCAGCAGTTTTGTGACTTACTACGAGCAGTACTTC. Based on the CDR3 plus reference TRBV28 and TRBJ2-7, the full variable domain is DVKVTQSSRYLVKRTGEKVFLECVQDMDHENMFWYRQDPGLGLRLIYFSYDVKMKEKGDIPEGYSVSREKKERFSLILESASTNQTSMYLCASSFVTYYEQYFGPGTRLTVT.

The table lists this clonotype with a few counts. This chain links TRBV5-1 with TRBJ1-1, with a possible D match to TRBD1 (5 bases). There are 14 residues in the CDR3. Trimming removed 0 bases at V and 8 bases at J, with 14 bases between. The V gene's germline CDR1 is SGHRS and CDR2 YFSETQ. CDR3 region: CASSLAGDRGEAFF. For the CDR3, the DNA is TGCGCCAGCAGCTTGGCCGGGGATAGGGGAGAAGCTTTCTTT.

A few counts support this clonotype. The V and J genes are TRBV4-1 and TRBJ1-1; 8 bases are shared with TRBD1. The germline V gene has CDR1 MGHRA and CDR2 YSYEKL. V shed 4 bases, J shed 3 bases, and the junction held 4 bases outside the gene matches. The CDR3 contains 14 residues. The CDR3 DNA reads TGCGCCAGCAGCCGGGGACAGGATTACACTGAAGCTTTCTTT. Protein: CASSRGQDYTEAFF.

This clonotype was counted many times. The J gene is TRBJ2-2, the V gene TRBV7-9; D possibly corresponds to TRBD1 (5 bases). V shed 5 bases and J shed 1 base, with 8 bases lying between them. This CDR3 is 14 amino acids long. Germline-derived CDR1 and CDR2 are SEHNR and FQNEAQ (reference sequence). The CDR3 protein is CASSRQGNTGELFF. Here the CDR3 DNA reads TGTGCCAGCAGCCGTCAGGGGAACACCGGGGAGCTGTTTTTT.

V gene TRBV19 combines with J gene TRBJ1-2; a weak D match, TRBD1 (5 bases). The germline gives CDR1 LNHDA, CDR2 SQIVND (reference sequence). The V gene lost 7 bases and the J gene lost 1 base, with 10 bases spanning the gap. CDR3 size: 13 residues. The DNA for the CDR3 is TGTGCCAGTACCCCCCAGGGTAACTATGGCTACACCTTC. Translating it yields CASTPQGNYGYTF. The entire variable domain, with the rest obtained from reference TRBV19 and TRBJ1-2, is as follows: DGGITQSPKYLFRKEGQNVTLSCEQNLNHDAMYWYRQDPGQGLRLIYYSQIVNDFQKGDIAEGYSVSREKKESFPLTVTSAQKNPTAFYLCASTPQGNYGYTFGSGTRLTVV.

At least ten counts were recorded for this clonotype. V gene TRBV14 combines with J gene TRBJ1-3, with no clear D. CDR1 is SGHDN, CDR2 FVKESK, per germline. V was shortened by 0 bases and J by 1 base, with 7 bases between the two germline ends. CDR3 length equals 15 residues. The CDR3 DNA reads as TGTGCCAGCAGCCAAGATTCGGGATCTGGAAACACCATATATTTT. Protein: CASSQDSGSGNTIYF.

There are a few counts of this clonotype. The J gene is TRBJ2-2, the V gene TRBV24-1; D might be TRBD2 (5 bases). This CDR3 is 16 amino acids long. CDR1 KGHDR and CDR2 SFDVKD come from the germline V gene. With 5 bases removed from V and 4 bases from J, the gap between germline ends came to 16 bases. CDR3 nucleotides: TGTGCCACCAGTGCCATCCGAGGGAGTTCCACCGGGGAGCTGTTTTTT. Protein: CATSAIRGSSTGELFF.

This clonotype appeared many times. This chain links TRBV24-1 with TRBJ2-7; 7 bases line up with TRBD1. Germline CDR1 and CDR2: KGHDR and SFDVKD. The CDR3 extends over 19 amino acids. V lost 4 bases to trimming and J lost 9 bases; unmatched junction nucleotides: 26. CDR3 sequence: CATSDPGRDRGSLAGGQYF. The CDR3 nucleotides are TGTGCCACCAGTGACCCGGGACGGGACAGAGGTAGTCTTGCCGGTGGGCAGTACTTC.

This clonotype was seen many times. The chain employs TRBV6-1 and TRBJ1-2, with 7 bases matching TRBD1. There are 15 residues in the CDR3. The germline CDR1 and CDR2 sequences are MNHNS and SASEGT. Trimming took 5 bases from V and 6 from J; bases not matched to a gene: 12. The CDR3 nucleotides are TGTGCCAGCAGTTACGGAAGTAGCGACAGGGATGGCTACACCTTC. It encodes CASSYGSSDRDGYTF.